What follows are 14 T cell receptor beta chains derived from one specimen sequenced in a study of regulatory T cells in long-lasting Graves disease (dated by TCRdb to the early 2020s). The protocol used for the library was multiplex PCR. The listed sequencing device is Illumina HiSeq 4000. To build TCR beta libraries, CDR3 regions were amplified by Arm-PCR using iRepertoire HTBI primers. The public reads were reanalyzed by TCRdb: fastp trimming at Q25, MiXCR alignment, in-frame beta chains only. Rows merge per CDR3 protein into single entries with the most common DNA and genes. The table for this sample lists 550,000 to 650,000 distinct CDR3 sequences; 15% to 20% of them were counted only once. The ten largest clones add up to around 12% of the sample. The sample's time point label is to be understood as: newly diagnosed GD, antithyroid drugs for less than 3 months. For both TCR sequencing and RNA sequencing, RNA was extracted from PBMCs in TRIzol.

These data were likewise used in another study, on T cells in Graves' hyperthyroidism and ophthalmopathy.

The sequencing used peripheral blood mononuclear cells (PBMCs), collected at new diagnosis, from a patient treated with antithyroid drugs. The origin of the receptors is a man in his late teens or twenties with Graves disease. Donor details come from another sample of the same person, matched by shared clones.

This clonotype was counted ten times or more. The V gene is TRBV28, the J gene TRBJ2-1; 9 bases align to TRBD2. V lost 6 bases and J lost 5; bases outside the gene matches: 14. CDR1 is MDHEN and CDR2 is SYDVKM in the germline V gene. This CDR3 has 17 residues. In nucleotides, the CDR3 is TGTGCCAGCAGCAGCGGGACTAGCTTCGCCGTCGACAATGAGCAGTTCTTC. It codes for CASSSGTSFAVDNEQFF.

This clonotype was picked up many times. The chain links TRBV6-1 to TRBJ2-2; D not resolved. The V end was cut by 6 bases, the J end by 0 bases, with 11 bases between. The CDR3 loop spans 15 amino acids. Germline lookup yields CDR1 MNHNS and CDR2 SASEGT. The CDR3 DNA is TGTGCCAGCAGCCTCTACGTAGCGAACACCGGGGAGCTGTTTTTT. Protein sequence: CASSLYVANTGELFF.

This chain joins TRBV5-1 and TRBJ2-7; 8 bases map to TRBD2. CDR3 length: 14 residues. Germline CDR1 reads SGHRS; CDR2 reads YFSETQ. The trim removed 4 bases at V and 0 bases at J, leaving 3 bases unmatched. CDR3 nucleotides: TGCGCCAGCAGCGCACTAGCGGACTCCTACGAGCAGTACTTC. It codes for CASSALADSYEQYF.

This clonotype came up a few times. The rearrangement links TRBV7-8 to TRBJ2-4; D may be TRBD2 (6 bases). V was cut by 1 base and J by 1 base, with 8 bases left in between. This CDR3 has 15 residues. The germline V gene has CDR1 SGHVS and CDR2 FQNEAQ. CDR3 protein: CASSLDGGAKNIQYF. CDR3 DNA sequence: TGTGCCAGCAGCTTAGATGGGGGGGCCAAAAACATTCAGTACTTC.

This clonotype was recorded a few times. The V and J genes are TRBV7-6 and TRBJ2-3; D is unresolved. CDR3 length: 17 amino acids. V lost 5 bases and J 0 bases, leaving 18 bases between the germline ends. Per the germline V gene, CDR1 is SGHVS and CDR2 is FNYEAQ. The CDR3 nucleotides read TGTGCCAGCAGCCAAAATATACGGTGGTGGAGCACAGATACGCAGTATTTT. It codes for CASSQNIRWWSTDTQYF. Based on the CDR3 plus reference TRBV7-6 and TRBJ2-3, the full variable domain is GAGVSQSPRYKVTKRGQDVALRCDPISGHVSLYWYRQALGQGPEFLTYFNYEAQQDKSGLPNDRFSAERPEGSISTLTIQRTEQRDSAMYRCASSQNIRWWSTDTQYFGPGTRLTVL.

This clonotype was observed at least ten times. The V call is TRBV30, the J call TRBJ1-1; no firm D call. V lost 0 bases to trimming and J lost 6 bases, with 11 bases between them. The CDR3 runs to 13 residues. From germline, CDR1 is GTSNPN and CDR2 SVGIG (reference sequence). The DNA of the CDR3 is TGTGCCTGGAGTGTACGGGTCCCATCTGAAGCTTTCTTT. Amino acids: CAWSVRVPSEAFF.

This clonotype was observed many times. The rearrangement uses TRBV30 and TRBJ1-5, with D perhaps TRBD1 (6 bases). The CDR3 is 13 residues long. Germline loops: CDR1 GTSNPN, CDR2 SVGIG (reference sequence). The V end lost 5 bases, the J end lost 7 bases, and 15 bases lay between the germline ends. The CDR3 here is CAWRQVIGQPQHF. The CDR3 nucleotides read TGTGCCTGGCGACAGGTGATTGGCCAGCCCCAGCATTTT.

The table lists this clonotype with a few counts. This chain connects TRBV9 to TRBJ2-3, with D possibly TRBD2 on 5 matching bases. Per the germline V gene, CDR1 is SGDLS and CDR2 is YYNGEE. The germline V and J ends were trimmed by 5 bases and 2 bases, with 9 bases remaining between them. This CDR3 contains 13 residues. The CDR3 coding sequence is TGTGCCAGCAGTGCGGGCGACACAGATACGCAGTATTTT. This translates into CASSAGDTDTQYF.

This clonotype has a single count. The chain has TRBV7-9 and TRBJ1-4; the match to TRBD1 covers 9 bases. Per the germline V gene, CDR1 is SEHNR and CDR2 is FQNEAQ (reference sequence). J gave up 7 bases and V 10 bases, and 7 bases lay outside the gene matches. The CDR3 covers 13 residues. The CDR3 DNA follows: TGTGCCACCGAACAGGGGGCGGGTGAAAAACTGTTTTTT. It encodes CATEQGAGEKLFF.

This clonotype was observed many times. The chain uses TRBV30 and TRBJ2-7; maybe TRBD2 (6 bases). V lost 3 bases and J lost 0, with 15 bases in between. Looked up from germline, CDR1 is GTSNPN and CDR2 is SVGIG (reference sequence). The CDR3 length is 15 residues. CDR3 in amino acids: CAWSVPTSYSYEQYF. The CDR3 coding sequence is TGTGCCTGGAGCGTACCGACTAGTTACTCCTACGAGCAGTACTTC.

This chain links TRBV10-3 with TRBJ1-5, with D unclear. V was shortened by 2 bases and J by 7 bases, with 12 bases between the two germline ends. CDR3 size: 14 residues. Germline values: CDR1 ENHRY, CDR2 SYGVKD. CDR3: CAISEGRLTQPQHF. Written as DNA, the CDR3 is TGTGCCATCAGTGAGGGCCGATTGACGCAGCCCCAGCATTTT.

Worth noting for this clonotype: At one end the junction does not follow the germline gene, possibly because of a read error. The genes are TRBV28 and TRBJ1-3; unclear D gene. CDR1 and CDR2 (germline): MDHEN, SYDVKM. The CDR3 is 13 amino acids. This CDR3 reads CASSYTSRNTIYF. The CDR3 DNA is TGTGCCAGCAGTTACACCTCTAGAAACACCATATATTTT.

At least ten counts were recorded for this clonotype. The V and J genes are TRBV2 and TRBJ1-6, with TRBD1 identical over 7 bases. J was trimmed by 5 bases and V by 10 bases; bases with no gene match: 5. CDR1 and CDR2 (germline): SNHLY, FYNNEI. The CDR3 consists of 13 residues. Written as DNA, the CDR3 is TGTGCCACCGGGACAGCAAATAATTCACCCCTCCACTTT. Protein product: CATGTANNSPLHF.

This clonotype has ten or more counts. The V gene is TRBV19, the J gene TRBJ1-1, with D perhaps matching TRBD1 (5 bases). V dropped 3 bases and J dropped 5 bases, with 19 bases sitting between them. Per germline, CDR1 LNHDA and CDR2 SQIVND (reference sequence). This CDR3 comprises 16 residues. CDR3 region: CASSISQGSDLTEAFF. CDR3 nucleotides: TGTGCCAGTAGTATTAGCCAGGGTAGTGATCTAACTGAAGCTTTCTTT.